This T cell receptor beta chain was recorded in a study of T cells in Graves' hyperthyroidism and ophthalmopathy. At least ten counts were recorded for this clonotype. Amplified TCR beta CDR3 regions derived from RNA transcripts. The TCR CDR3 was amplified in a first-round RT-PCR using the HTBI primer set. TCRdb processed the multiplex PCR reads anew with MiXCR; each CDR3 protein has one entry. Among under 350,000 distinct CDR3 sequences listed, around a quarter were seen once. V lost 0 bases and J lost 2, with 11 bases in between. This CDR3 spans 15 amino acids. Germline values: CDR1 SGHRS, CDR2 YFSETQ.

Sequenced sample: blood. The clonotype originates from a man aged 35 to 55 with Graves' hyperthyroidism that later progressed to Graves' ophthalmopathy. The chain recombines TRBV5-1 with TRBJ1-1; no clear D. CDR3 bases: TGCGCCAGCAGCTTGGTTGTGGGTTCTAACACTGAAGCTTTCTTT. Its protein is CASSLVVGSNTEAFF.